This record covers a single T cell receptor beta chain. This record comes from a study of control samples from healthy donors and cancer patients. TCRdb keeps only in-frame clones here, not all; method: immunoSEQ multiplex PCR. This sample has roughly 130,000 clones, with roughly 95% found just once. With 6 bases removed from V and 0 bases from J, the gap between germline ends came to 8 bases. Germline CDR1 is SNHLY and CDR2 is FYNNEI. The CDR3 has 14 residues. The chain links TRBV2 to TRBJ2-2; either TRBD1 or TRBD2 may fit D (5 bases each). Sequencing was performed on blood. This TCR derives from a man aged 25 to 40 in good health. CDR3 bases: TGTGCCAGCAGAGAGGGGACGAACACCGGGGAGCTGTTTTTT. As protein: CASREGTNTGELFF.